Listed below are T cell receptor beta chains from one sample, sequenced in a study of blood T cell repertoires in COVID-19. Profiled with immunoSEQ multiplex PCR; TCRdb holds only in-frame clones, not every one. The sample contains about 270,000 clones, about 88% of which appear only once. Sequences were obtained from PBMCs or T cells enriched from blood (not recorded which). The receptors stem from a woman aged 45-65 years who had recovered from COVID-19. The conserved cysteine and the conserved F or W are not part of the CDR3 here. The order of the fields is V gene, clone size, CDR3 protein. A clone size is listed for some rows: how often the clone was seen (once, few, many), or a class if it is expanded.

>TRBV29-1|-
SVPGVGGNIQY
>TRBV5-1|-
ASSGGKQGSYGYT
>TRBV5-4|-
ASSLPGGSYEQY
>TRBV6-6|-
ASSPPGTSGFSSYNEQF
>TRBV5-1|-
ASSFRGTDTQY
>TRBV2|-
ASIRENTGELF
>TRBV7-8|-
ASSLDQGDEQY
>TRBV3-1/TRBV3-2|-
ASSQGTGLNTEAF
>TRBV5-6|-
ASSLIAGGYNQPQH
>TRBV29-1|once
SVEFVQGAHYGYT
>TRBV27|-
ASSHTQETQY
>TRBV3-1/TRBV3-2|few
ASSRQGTAGANVLT
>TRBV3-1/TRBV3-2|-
ASSPEDRGLWNTIY
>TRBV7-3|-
ASSPQTGGAEAF
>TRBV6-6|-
ASSPGMNTEAF
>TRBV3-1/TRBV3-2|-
ASSQRTATNTGELF
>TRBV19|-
ASRTGDNTGELF
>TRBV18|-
ASSPLGQPKKGNTIY
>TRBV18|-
ASSLHRGPDTQY
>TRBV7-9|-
ASSLGSGKETQY
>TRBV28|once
ASGVGGGGNTEAF
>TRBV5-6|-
ASSSGVYQETQY
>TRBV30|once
AWSLNSLYGYT
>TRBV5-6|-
ASRRTGGVSYEQY
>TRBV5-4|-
ASSLGWEDYGYT
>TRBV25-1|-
ASRGVKRGYT
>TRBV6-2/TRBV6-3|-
ASSLWTGNEQF
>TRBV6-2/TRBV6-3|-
ASSTETQGFQPQH
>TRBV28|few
ASSLPTRTSYNINEQF
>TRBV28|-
ASSYRVQANRRNEQF
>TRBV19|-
ASSIFTGPTNEKLF
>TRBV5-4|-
ASKRDRDGNTIY